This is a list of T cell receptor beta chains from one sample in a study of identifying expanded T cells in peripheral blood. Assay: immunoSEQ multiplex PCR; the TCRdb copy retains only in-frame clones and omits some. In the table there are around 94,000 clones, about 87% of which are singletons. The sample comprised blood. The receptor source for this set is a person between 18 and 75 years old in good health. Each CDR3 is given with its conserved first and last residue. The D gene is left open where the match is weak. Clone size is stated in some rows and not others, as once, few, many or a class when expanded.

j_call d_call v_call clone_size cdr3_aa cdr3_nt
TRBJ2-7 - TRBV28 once CASSSLGISYEQYF TGTGCCAGCAGTTCCCTCGGCATCTCCTACGAGCAGTACTTC
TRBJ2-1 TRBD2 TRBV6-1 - CASSEAGLAGGGNEQFF TGTGCCAGCAGTGAAGCAGGGCTAGCGGGAGGAGGCAATGAGCAGTTCTTC
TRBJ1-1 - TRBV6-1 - CASKPGPMNTEAFF TGTGCCAGCAAACCAGGACCAATGAACACTGAAGCTTTCTTT
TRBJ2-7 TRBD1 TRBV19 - CATRTGYIGEQYF TGTGCCACTCGGACAGGGTACATCGGCGAGCAGTACTTC
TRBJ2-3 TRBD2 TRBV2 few CASSETGLGGDTQYF TGTGCCAGCAGTGAAACGGGACTAGGTGGCGATACGCAGTATTTT
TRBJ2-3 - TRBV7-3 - CASSLDQDTQYF TGTGCCAGCAGCTTAGATCAGGATACGCAGTATTTT
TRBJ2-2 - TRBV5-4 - CASSPEGANTGELFF TGTGCCAGCAGCCCGGAGGGGGCGAACACCGGGGAGCTGTTTTTT
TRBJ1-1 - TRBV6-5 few CASSSGGQNTEAFF TGTGCCAGCAGTTCCGGGGGTCAGAACACTGAAGCTTTCTTT
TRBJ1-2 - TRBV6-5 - CASSEQGLDGYTF TGTGCCAGCAGTGAACAGGGACTCGATGGCTACACCTTC
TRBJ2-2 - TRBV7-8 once CASSPRERLNTGELFF TGTGCCAGCAGCCCAAGGGAGCGGCTGAACACCGGGGAGCTGTTTTTT
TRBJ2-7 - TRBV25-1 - CASRGRGAYEQYF TGTGCCAGCAGAGGCAGGGGCGCCTACGAGCAGTACTTC
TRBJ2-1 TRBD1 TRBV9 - CASSVGWDSPWRFF TGTGCCAGCAGCGTAGGATGGGACAGCCCCTGGCGGTTCTTC
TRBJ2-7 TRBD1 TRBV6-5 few CASSSQGKRYEQYF TGTGCCAGCAGTTCACAGGGGAAAAGGTACGAGCAGTACTTC
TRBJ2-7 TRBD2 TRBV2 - CASSEEGTSGRYEQYF TGTGCCAGCAGTGAAGAGGGGACTAGCGGGAGGTACGAGCAGTACTTC
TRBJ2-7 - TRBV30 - CAWRRPGSPYEQYF TGTGCCTGGAGGCGGCCAGGGAGTCCCTACGAGCAGTACTTC
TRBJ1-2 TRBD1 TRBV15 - CATTQGRQGMDYGYTF TGTGCCACCACGCAGGGAAGACAGGGTATGGACTATGGCTACACCTTC
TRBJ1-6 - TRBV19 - CASRYLGDFNSPLHF TGTGCCAGTAGGTACTTAGGGGACTTCAATTCACCCCTCCACTTT
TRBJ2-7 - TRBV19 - CASSIGNQVDYEQYF TGTGCCAGTAGTATCGGAAATCAGGTCGACTACGAGCAGTACTTC
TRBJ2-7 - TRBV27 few CASSLGDGDEQYF TGTGCCAGCAGTTTGGGGGATGGGGACGAGCAGTACTTC
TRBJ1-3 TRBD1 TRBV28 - CASSHDRAAPYF TGTGCCAGCAGTCACGACAGGGCGGCCCCATATTTT
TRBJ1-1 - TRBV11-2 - CASSQNREWNTEAFF TGTGCCAGCAGCCAAAACAGGGAATGGAACACTGAAGCTTTCTTT
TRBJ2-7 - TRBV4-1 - CASSRMDQPWGEQYF TGCGCCAGCAGCCGCATGGACCAGCCGTGGGGCGAGCAGTACTTC
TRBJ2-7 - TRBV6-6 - CASSPLQDSYEQYF TGTGCCAGCAGCCCCTTACAGGATTCCTACGAGCAGTACTTC